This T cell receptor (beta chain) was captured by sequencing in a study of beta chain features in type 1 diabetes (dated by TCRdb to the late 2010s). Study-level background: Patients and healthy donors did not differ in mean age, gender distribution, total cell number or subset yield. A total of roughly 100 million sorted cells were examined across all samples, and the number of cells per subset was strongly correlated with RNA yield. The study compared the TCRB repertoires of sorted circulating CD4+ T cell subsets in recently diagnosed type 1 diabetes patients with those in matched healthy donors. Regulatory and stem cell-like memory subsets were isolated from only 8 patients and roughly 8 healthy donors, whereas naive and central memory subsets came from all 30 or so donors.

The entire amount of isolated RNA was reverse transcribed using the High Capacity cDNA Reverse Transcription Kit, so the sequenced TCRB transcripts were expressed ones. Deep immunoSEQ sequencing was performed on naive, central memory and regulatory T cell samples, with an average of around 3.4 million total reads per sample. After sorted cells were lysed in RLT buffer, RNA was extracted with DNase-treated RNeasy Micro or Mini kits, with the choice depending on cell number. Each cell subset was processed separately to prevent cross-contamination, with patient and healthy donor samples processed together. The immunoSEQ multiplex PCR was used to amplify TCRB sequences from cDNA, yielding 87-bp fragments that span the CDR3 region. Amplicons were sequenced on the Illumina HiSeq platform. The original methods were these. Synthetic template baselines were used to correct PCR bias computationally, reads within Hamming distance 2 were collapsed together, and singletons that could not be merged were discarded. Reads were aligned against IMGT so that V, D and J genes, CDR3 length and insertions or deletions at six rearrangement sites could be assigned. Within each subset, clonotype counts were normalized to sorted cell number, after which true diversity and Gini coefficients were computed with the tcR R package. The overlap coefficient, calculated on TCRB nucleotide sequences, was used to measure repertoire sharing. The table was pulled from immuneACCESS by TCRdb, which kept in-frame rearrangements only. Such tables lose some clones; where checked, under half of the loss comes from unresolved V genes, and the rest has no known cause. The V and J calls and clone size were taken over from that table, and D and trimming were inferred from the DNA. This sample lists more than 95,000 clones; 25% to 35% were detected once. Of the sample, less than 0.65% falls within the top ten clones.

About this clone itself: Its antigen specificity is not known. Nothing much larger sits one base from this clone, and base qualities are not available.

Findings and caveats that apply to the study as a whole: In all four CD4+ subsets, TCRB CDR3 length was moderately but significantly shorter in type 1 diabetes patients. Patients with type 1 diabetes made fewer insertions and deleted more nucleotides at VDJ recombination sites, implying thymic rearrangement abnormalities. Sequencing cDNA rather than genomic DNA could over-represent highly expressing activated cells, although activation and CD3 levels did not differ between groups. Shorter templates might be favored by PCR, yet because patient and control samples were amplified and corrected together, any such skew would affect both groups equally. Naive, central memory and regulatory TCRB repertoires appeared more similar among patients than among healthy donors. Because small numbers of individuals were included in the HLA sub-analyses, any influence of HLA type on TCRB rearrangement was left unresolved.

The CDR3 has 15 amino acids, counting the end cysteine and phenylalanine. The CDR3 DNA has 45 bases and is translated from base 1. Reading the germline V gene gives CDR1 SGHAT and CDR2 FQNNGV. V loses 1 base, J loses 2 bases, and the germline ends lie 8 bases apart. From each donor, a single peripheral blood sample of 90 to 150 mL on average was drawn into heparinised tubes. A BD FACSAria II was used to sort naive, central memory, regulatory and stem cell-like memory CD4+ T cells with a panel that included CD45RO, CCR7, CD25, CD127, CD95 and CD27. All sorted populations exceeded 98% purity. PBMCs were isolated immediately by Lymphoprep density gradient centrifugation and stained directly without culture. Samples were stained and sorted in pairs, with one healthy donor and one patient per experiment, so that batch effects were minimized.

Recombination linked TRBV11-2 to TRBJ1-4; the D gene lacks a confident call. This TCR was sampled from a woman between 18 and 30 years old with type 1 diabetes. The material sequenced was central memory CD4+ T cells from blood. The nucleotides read TGTGCCAGCAGCTTAGCGGGTGGTACTAATGAAAAACTGTTTTTT. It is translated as CASSLAGGTNEKLFF.